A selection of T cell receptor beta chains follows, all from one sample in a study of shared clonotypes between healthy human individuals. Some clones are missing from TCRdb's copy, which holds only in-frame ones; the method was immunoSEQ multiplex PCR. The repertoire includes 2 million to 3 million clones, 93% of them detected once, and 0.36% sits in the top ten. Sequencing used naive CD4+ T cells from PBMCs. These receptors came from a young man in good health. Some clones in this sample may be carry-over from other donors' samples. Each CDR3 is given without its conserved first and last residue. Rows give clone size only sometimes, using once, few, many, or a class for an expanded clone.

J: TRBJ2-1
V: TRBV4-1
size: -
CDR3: ASRDGSGRPYNEQF

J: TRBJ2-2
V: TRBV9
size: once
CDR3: ASSPRTDTGELF

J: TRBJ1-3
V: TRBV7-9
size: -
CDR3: ASSSSIDRELSSGNTIY

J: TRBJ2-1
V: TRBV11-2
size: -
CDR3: ASSFSSGSRRNEQF

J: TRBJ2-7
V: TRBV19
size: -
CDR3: ASSGQVPYEQY

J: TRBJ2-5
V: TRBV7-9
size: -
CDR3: ASSPPLAAQETQY

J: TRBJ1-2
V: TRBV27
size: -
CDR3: ASSSHTNYGYT

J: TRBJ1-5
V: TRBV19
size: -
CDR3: ASSETGGSLFILNQPQH

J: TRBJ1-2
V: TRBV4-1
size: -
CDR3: ASSQGGAQGNYGYT

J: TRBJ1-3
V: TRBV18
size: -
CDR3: ASSPQARSGNTIY